The entry below gives a single T cell receptor (beta chain) sequence along with its context. Its antigen remains unidentified. This entry is derived from a study of T cell responses to AZD1222 COVID-19 vaccine. Study results and limitations: Spike regions recognized by vaccine-associated CD4 TCRs spanned the protein, led by 160-218 and 743-854. White British people made up most donors, females outnumbered males, and clonal diversity was possibly underestimated.

The V gene lost 10 bases and the J gene lost 4 bases, with 14 bases spanning the gap. Germline V gene data show CDR1 as SNHLY and CDR2 as FYNNEI. This CDR3 has 12 residues. Clones were read by immunoSEQ multiplex PCR, and TCRdb kept only the in-frame ones, dropping some. The sample lists about 140,000 clones; about 87% were seen once. The source of this sequence is an adult in good health. V is TRBV2 and J is TRBJ2-7, with D uncertain. Sequenced here: peripheral blood, sampled on day 0 of AZD1222 vaccination. In DNA form, the CDR3 reads TGTGCCAACGCGAACACCGCTTACGAGCAGTACTTC. Encoded protein: CANANTAYEQYF. The full variable domain, its missing parts supplied by reference TRBV2 and TRBJ2-7, is EPEVTQTPSHQVTQMGQEVILRCVPISNHLYFYWYRQILGQKVEFLVSFYNNEISEKSEIFDDQFSVERPDGSNFTLKIRSTKLEDSAMYFCANANTAYEQYFGPGTRLTVT.